The TCR beta chain under discussion was sequenced for a study of shared clonotypes between healthy human individuals. Germline values: CDR1 MNHEY, CDR2 SVGAGI. The length of the CDR3 is 13 residues. With 6 bases removed from V and 6 bases from J, the gap between germline ends came to 14 bases. This clone was seen a single time. The sample carries other DNA sequences with the same CDR3. Authors' analysis steps: ImmunoSEQ only sent back junction sequences with no quality scores, so filtering was done differently. Produced via immunoSEQ multiplex PCR; TCRdb's table is partial and in-frame only. That table supplies the V and J calls and clone size; D and trimming were determined from the DNA. The table lists over 2 million clones, about 95% of them singletons. Naivety among CD8 cells was defined by CD45RO negativity and positive CCR7 selection, thereby excluding terminally differentiated effector memory CD45RA+ cells.

This chain links TRBV6-5 with TRBJ1-2, with D possibly matching TRBD1 (5 bases). The source material was naive CD8+ T cells sorted from blood. This TCR was recovered from a young man in good health. Here the CDR3 DNA reads TGTGCCAGCAGCCAAACAGGAGGAGATGGCTACACCTTC. It codes for CASSQTGGDGYTF.